A single sample is the source of the 32 T cell receptor beta chains below, sequenced in a study of T cell repertoires in cytomegalovirus infection. MiXCR was run by TCRdb on the reads, yielding one entry per CDR3 protein. In the table there are 290,000 or so distinct CDR3 sequences, around 25% of which are singletons. The sequenced material came from PBMCs. These TCRs come from a human donor in good health (CMV status not recorded). Some clones in this sample may be carry-over from other donors' samples.

The chain couples TRBV7-2 to TRBJ2-5, with D unclear. CDR1 is SGHTA and CDR2 is FQGNSA in the germline V gene. This CDR3 spans 14 amino acids. The germline V and J ends were trimmed by 5 bases and 4 bases, with 14 bases remaining between them. CDR3 loop: CASSLDPGRETQYF. The DNA for the CDR3 is TGTGCCAGCAGCCTAGATCCAGGTAGAGAGACCCAGTACTTC.

This chain's CDR3 is CSANGIEGSYGANVLTF. The CDR3 DNA follows: TGCAGTGCCAACGGAATAGAAGGGTCTTACGGGGCCAACGTCCTGACTTTC. The V call is TRBV20-1, the J call TRBJ2-6; no definite D call. The V gene's germline CDR1 is DFQATT and CDR2 SNEGSKA (reference sequence). The length of the CDR3 is 17 residues. Trimming pared 6 bases from V and 4 bases from J, leaving 22 bases between.

This clonotype appeared a few times. The chain employs TRBV7-3 and TRBJ2-3; 7 nucleotides align to TRBD2. Germline V gene sequence: CDR1 SGHTA, CDR2 FQGTGA. Trimming cost V 2 bases and J 6 bases; bases outside gene matches: 11. The CDR3 extends over 16 amino acids. CDR3 coding DNA: TGTGCCAGCAGCTTAGAAACCCGGGGGGTCAGCGATACGCAGTATTTT. Amino acid sequence: CASSLETRGVSDTQYF.

This clonotype appeared many times. The CDR3 here is CASSLTENTEAFF. CDR3 nucleotides: TGTGCCAGCAGCCTTACAGAGAACACTGAAGCTTTCTTT. The rearrangement joins TRBV7-2 to TRBJ1-1; no reliable D call. The germline gives CDR1 SGHTA, CDR2 FQGNSA. V gave up 5 bases and J gave up 1 base, with 8 bases separating them. This CDR3 region has 13 residues.

The genes are TRBV29-1 and TRBJ1-1, with D uncertain. The germline CDR1 and CDR2 sequences are SQVTM and ANQGSEA. V lost 5 bases, J lost 1 base, and 5 bases lay in between. This CDR3 comprises 11 residues. CDR3 loop: CSVWENTEAFF. The DNA for the CDR3 is TGCAGCGTTTGGGAGAACACTGAAGCTTTCTTT.

The V call is TRBV7-2, the J call TRBJ1-2; D gene unclear. V was shortened by 1 base and J by 0 bases, with 12 bases between the two germline ends. There are 16 residues in the CDR3. Germline V gene data show CDR1 as SGHTA and CDR2 as FQGNSA. CDR3 sequence: CASSLGERSSNYGYTF. As DNA, the CDR3 is TGTGCCAGCAGCTTAGGGGAGCGGTCCTCTAACTATGGCTACACCTTC. The whole variable domain, remainder taken from reference TRBV7-2 and TRBJ1-2, is GAGVSQSPSNKVTEKGKDVELRCDPISGHTALYWYRQSLGQGLEFLIYFQGNSAPDKSGLPSDRFSAERTGGSVSTLTIQRTQQEDSAVYLCASSLGERSSNYGYTFGSGTRLTVV.

The chain joins TRBV5-1 to TRBJ2-1; D is ambiguous. V was shortened by 0 bases and J by 10 bases, with 14 bases between the two germline ends. Germline V lookup: CDR1 SGHRS, CDR2 YFSETQ. This CDR3 has 14 residues. The CDR3 nucleotides read TGCGCCAGCAGCTTGGAAGGCAGTTCGGTGGAGCAGTTCTTC. Its protein product is CASSLEGSSVEQFF.

This clonotype was picked up a small number of times. The chain couples TRBV29-1 to TRBJ1-6, with D uncertain. The germline V gene has CDR1 SQVTM and CDR2 ANQGSEA. CDR3 length: 14 residues. The ends were cut back, 4 bases at V and 4 bases at J, with 11 bases in the middle. CDR3: CSVVIGNYNSPLHF. The CDR3 DNA reads as TGCAGCGTTGTCATCGGGAATTATAATTCACCCCTCCACTTT.

V is TRBV15 and J is TRBJ2-7; no clear D. Germline V gene lookup returns CDR1 LNHNV and CDR2 YYDKDF (reference sequence). V lost 0 bases and J 1 base, leaving 7 bases between the germline ends. This CDR3 spans 14 amino acids. The CDR3 sequence is CATSRDPTSYEQYF. The CDR3 region has the DNA TGTGCCACCAGCAGAGATCCCACTTCCTACGAGCAGTACTTC.

The genes are TRBV5-1 and TRBJ2-1; the D gene could be TRBD1 or TRBD2 (5 bases each). Germline values: CDR1 SGHRS, CDR2 YFSETQ. The length of the CDR3 is 14 residues. Trimming removed 4 bases from V and 8 bases from J, with 16 bases in between. The CDR3 sequence is CASSVGTPLDEQFF. In DNA form, the CDR3 reads TGCGCCAGCAGCGTCGGGACGCCCTTGGATGAGCAGTTCTTC.

The chain has TRBV20-1 and TRBJ2-1, with D unclear. The CDR3 runs 15 residues. CDR1 is DFQATT, CDR2 SNEGSKA, per germline (reference sequence). The V end lost 5 bases, the J end lost 0 bases, and 14 bases lay between the germline ends. The CDR3 loop reads CSASEWRFSYNEQFF. The CDR3 nucleotides read TGCAGTGCTTCAGAGTGGCGCTTCTCCTACAATGAGCAGTTCTTC.

This clonotype was detected ten times or more. The chain employs TRBV2 and TRBJ1-5; tentative D call: TRBD1 (6 bases). The CDR3 contains 15 residues. V lost 0 bases to trimming and J lost 0 bases, with 6 bases between them. CDR1 SNHLY and CDR2 FYNNEI come from the germline V gene. The CDR3: CASSEARGSNQPQHF. The CDR3 DNA reads TGTGCCAGCAGTGAAGCCAGGGGTAGCAATCAGCCCCAGCATTTT.

In this sample, this clonotype turned up a few times. The chain is built from TRBV6-1 and TRBJ2-1, with TRBD1 identical over 7 bases. This CDR3 has 17 residues. Germline V gene sequence: CDR1 MNHNS, CDR2 SASEGT. With 0 bases clipped from V and 3 bases from J, the junction kept 8 bases outside the gene matches. As DNA, the CDR3 is TGTGCCAGCAGTGAAGCGTGGGGGACAGTTCTCTACAATGAGCAGTTCTTC. Amino acids: CASSEAWGTVLYNEQFF.

This clonotype showed up just a few times. The chain employs TRBV6-1 and TRBJ1-1; D perhaps matches TRBD1 (6 bases). V dropped 2 bases and J dropped 4 bases, with 14 bases sitting between them. From germline, CDR1 is MNHNS and CDR2 SASEGT. The CDR3 is 15 amino acids. The CDR3 nucleotides are TGTGCCAGCAGTGAAAGTCCAGGGGCGGGCACTGAAGCTTTCTTT. Translated: CASSESPGAGTEAFF.

The chain links TRBV29-1 to TRBJ1-2; D is possibly TRBD1 (5 bases). The CDR3 loop spans 15 amino acids. Germline loops: CDR1 SQVTM, CDR2 ANQGSEA. The V gene lost 5 bases and the J gene lost 7 bases, with 23 bases spanning the gap. DNA of the CDR3: TGCAGCGTTCCAACCTCCCCCGGGGGAACTAGTGGCTACACCTTC. Its protein product is CSVPTSPGGTSGYTF.

This clonotype showed up just a few times. V gene TRBV28 combines with J gene TRBJ1-1, with no clear D. Germline V gene lookup returns CDR1 MDHEN and CDR2 SYDVKM. The CDR3 contains 14 residues. V lost 1 base and J 1 base, leaving 7 bases between the germline ends. The CDR3 sequence: CASSLFNPNTEAFF. The CDR3 coding sequence is TGTGCCAGCAGTTTATTCAATCCGAACACTGAAGCTTTCTTT.

The genes are TRBV4-2 and TRBJ2-6; D unclear. Trimming took off 5 bases at V and 4 bases at J, with 18 bases between the two ends. This CDR3 spans 17 amino acids. Germline V gene sequence: CDR1 LGHNA, CDR2 YNFKEQ. As DNA, the CDR3 is TGTGCCAGCAGCTCGGGCCCGACTCCCGCAGGGGCCAACGTCCTGACTTTC. It is translated as CASSSGPTPAGANVLTF.

Within the sample, this clonotype is medium-sized. J is TRBJ2-7 and V is TRBV6-1; 8 nucleotides match TRBD2. From germline, CDR1 is MNHNS and CDR2 SASEGT. The CDR3 has 15 amino acids. J lost 4 bases, V lost 2 bases, and 7 bases had no gene match. The CDR3 region is CASSETRGVGYEQYF. CDR3 nucleotides: TGTGCCAGCAGTGAAACGCGGGGGGTCGGGTACGAGCAGTACTTC.

The chain employs TRBV2 and TRBJ2-5; tentatively, D is TRBD1 or TRBD2 (5 bases each). V shed 1 base and J shed 5 bases, with 14 bases lying between them. The CDR3 loop spans 15 amino acids. CDR1 SNHLY and CDR2 FYNNEI come from the germline V gene. The CDR3 protein is CASSEGGAGTETQYF. Written as DNA, the CDR3 is TGTGCCAGCAGTGAAGGGGGAGCAGGGACGGAGACCCAGTACTTC. Looking up the rest from reference TRBV2 and TRBJ2-5 gives the full variable domain: EPEVTQTPSHQVTQMGQEVILRCVPISNHLYFYWYRQILGQKVEFLVSFYNNEISEKSEIFDDQFSVERPDGSNFTLKIRSTKLEDSAMYFCASSEGGAGTETQYFGPGTRLLVL.

The rearrangement joins TRBV5-1 to TRBJ1-2; weak D call: TRBD1 (5 bases). Trimming shortened V by 0 bases and J by 0 bases, and 9 bases separated the two germline ends. The CDR3 totals 15 residues. Germline V gives CDR1 SGHRS, CDR2 YFSETQ. The CDR3 region is CASSLAQAPNYGYTF. The CDR3 nucleotides read TGCGCCAGCAGCTTGGCACAGGCGCCTAACTATGGCTACACCTTC.

The table lists this clonotype with a count of one. The chain joins TRBV6-6 to TRBJ2-1; 11 bases map to TRBD2. This CDR3 contains 16 residues. Germline CDR1 and CDR2: MNHNY and SVGAGI (reference sequence). V lost 6 bases to trimming and J lost 3 bases; unmatched junction nucleotides: 7. The CDR3, as DNA: TGTGCCAGCAGATCCGGACTAGCGGGCCTCTACAATGAGCAGTTCTTC. It codes for CASRSGLAGLYNEQFF.

This clonotype was seen ten or more times. The V call is TRBV7-2, the J call TRBJ1-2; maybe TRBD1 (6 bases). The CDR3 has 12 amino acids. Looked up from germline, CDR1 is SGHTA and CDR2 is FQGNSA. Trimming stripped 6 bases from V and 4 bases from J, with 9 bases between. As DNA, the CDR3 is TGTGCCAGCAGTCGGGGGGCCTATGGCTACACCTTC. Translating gives CASSRGAYGYTF.

The chain combines TRBV28 with TRBJ2-5; the D is unclear. Trimming took off 6 bases at V and 7 bases at J, with 12 bases between the two ends. CDR1 MDHEN and CDR2 SYDVKM come from the germline V gene. The CDR3 is 12 residues long. The CDR3 sequence is CASSQYLGTQYF. CDR3 in DNA: TGTGCCAGCAGCCAGTACCTAGGGACCCAGTACTTC. The full variable domain, in which reference TRBV28 and TRBJ2-5 provide the parts outside the CDR3, is DVKVTQSSRYLVKRTGEKVFLECVQDMDHENMFWYRQDPGLGLRLIYFSYDVKMKEKGDIPEGYSVSREKKERFSLILESASTNQTSMYLCASSQYLGTQYFGPGTRLLVL.

This clonotype was detected only a few times. The V gene is TRBV5-1, the J gene TRBJ1-2; D remains unclear. The CDR3 length is 13 residues. Per the germline V gene, CDR1 is SGHRS and CDR2 is YFSETQ. V gave up 0 bases and J gave up 8 bases, with 11 bases separating them. CDR3 protein: CASSLASADGYTF. For the CDR3, the DNA is TGCGCCAGCAGCTTGGCGTCAGCGGACGGCTACACCTTC.

The V and J genes are TRBV18 and TRBJ2-1, with D unresolved. The V end lost 0 bases, the J end lost 8 bases, and 14 bases lay between the germline ends. CDR1 KGHSH and CDR2 LQKENI come from the germline V gene. The CDR3 runs 15 residues. CDR3 sequence: CASSPPIGPVYEQFF. The CDR3 bases are TGTGCCAGCTCACCACCAATCGGCCCCGTCTATGAGCAGTTCTTC.

This clonotype was picked up many times. V gene TRBV7-8 combines with J gene TRBJ2-2, with a weak D call TRBD2 (6 bases). The CDR3 length is 14 residues. CDR1 SGHVS and CDR2 FQNEAQ come from the germline V gene. The V end was cut by 5 bases, the J end by 4 bases, with 11 bases between. The chain's CDR3 is CASSAGLTTGELFF. The CDR3 nucleotides are TGTGCCAGCAGCGCCGGACTAACCACCGGGGAGCTGTTTTTT.

In its sample, this clonotype was seen a few times. The chain links TRBV6-2 or TRBV6-3 to TRBJ2-1, with TRBD2 matching over 11 bases. Trimming cost V 4 bases and J 6 bases; bases outside gene matches: 8. This CDR3 has 16 amino acids. CDR1 is MNHEY, CDR2 SVGEGT, per germline. The CDR3 here is CASSFKLAGGSNEQFF. CDR3 bases: TGTGCCAGCAGTTTTAAATTAGCGGGAGGGTCCAATGAGCAGTTCTTC.

The V gene is TRBV20-1, the J gene TRBJ1-5; D gene unclear. Germline CDR1 and CDR2: DFQATT and SNEGSKA (reference sequence). Trimming removed 6 bases from V and 6 bases from J, with 15 bases in between. This CDR3 has 13 amino acids. The CDR3 nucleotides are TGCAGTGCCTCAGTCGGGTTGGGTCAGCCCCAGCATTTT. Protein sequence: CSASVGLGQPQHF.

Only one count was recorded for this clonotype. Compared with germline, one end of the junction differs, possibly owing to a read error. This chain connects TRBV10-2 to TRBJ2-7, with D possibly matching TRBD1 (7 bases). Germline CDR1 reads WSHSY; CDR2 reads SAAADI. The CDR3 consists of 14 residues. In DNA, the CDR3 is TGCGGCAGCAGGGGGGTAGAAGGCTCCTACGAGCAGTACTTC. Translation: CGSRGVEGSYEQYF.

This clonotype was recorded many times. The rearrangement links TRBV7-8 to TRBJ2-3, with D uncertain. This CDR3 contains 12 residues. Germline V gene sequence: CDR1 SGHVS, CDR2 FQNEAQ. The V gene lost 1 base and the J gene lost 4 bases, with 3 bases spanning the gap. CDR3 DNA sequence: TGTGCCAGCAGCTTAGGAGCAGATACGCAGTATTTT. Its protein product is CASSLGADTQYF.

This clonotype was observed a handful of times. J is TRBJ2-7 and V is TRBV12-3 or TRBV12-4, with unresolved D. The germline V and J ends were trimmed by 5 bases and 2 bases, with 10 bases remaining between them. The CDR3 is made up of 13 amino acids. The CDR3 reads CASSRLATYEQYF. The CDR3, as DNA: TGTGCCAGCAGTCGACTTGCCACCTACGAGCAGTACTTC.

There are many counts of this clonotype. The V gene is TRBV28, the J gene TRBJ1-1; maybe TRBD1 (5 bases). V lost 7 bases and J lost 0, with 18 bases in between. CDR1 is MDHEN, CDR2 SYDVKM, per germline. This CDR3 contains 16 residues. The CDR3 coding sequence is TGTGCCAGCACCCCCCACGGGGGACCCATGAACACTGAAGCTTTCTTT. Translation: CASTPHGGPMNTEAFF.